This T cell receptor (beta chain) originates from a study of cytomegalovirus exposure and HLA in healthy donors. 13 Jbeta primers and 60 Vbeta primers were used for the PCR. TCRdb's table, derived via immunoSEQ multiplex PCR, lists solely in-frame clones and lacks some. Of roughly 260,000 clones listed, almost 85% were seen once; the top ten hold roughly 2%. V lost 6 bases and J lost 8; bases outside the gene matches: 6. Germline V gene sequence: CDR1 MDHEN, CDR2 SYDVKM. This CDR3 region has 13 residues. The receptor comes from a woman aged 40 to 50 in good health and CMV-seropositive. Material for sequencing was PBMCs. The chain recombines TRBV28 with TRBJ1-3; the match to TRBD1 covers 8 bases. This CDR3 is CASRAGGEDTIYF. The DNA for the CDR3 is TGTGCCAGCAGGGCAGGGGGCGAGGACACCATATATTTT. The complete variable domain, with remaining parts taken from reference TRBV28 and TRBJ1-3, reads DVKVTQSSRYLVKRTGEKVFLECVQDMDHENMFWYRQDPGLGLRLIYFSYDVKMKEKGDIPEGYSVSREKKERFSLILESASTNQTSMYLCASRAGGEDTIYFGEGSWLTVV.